The 29 T cell receptor beta chains given below trace back to one sample, sequenced in a study of shared clonotypes between healthy human individuals. The protocol was immunoSEQ multiplex PCR, while the TCRdb copy is restricted to in-frame clones and leaves out a portion. The profile shows about 2,100,000 clones, under 95% of them singletons. Naive CD8 cells, CD45RO-negative and positively selected for CCR7, excluded terminally differentiated effector memory CD45RA+ cells. Sample: naive CD8+ T cells from PBMCs. The receptor source for this set is a man younger than 35 in good health. Some clones in this sample may be carry-over from other donors' samples.

Concerning this clone: This sample also contains other DNA sequences that code for the same CDR3. The chain recombines TRBV28 with TRBJ2-1; D gene uncertain. Germline V gene data show CDR1 as MDHEN and CDR2 as SYDVKM. V lost 6 bases and J 0 bases, leaving 3 bases between the germline ends. The CDR3 length is 12 residues. In DNA form, the CDR3 reads TGTGCCAGCAGCCCCTCCTACAATGAGCAGTTCTTC. This encodes CASSPSYNEQFF. The variable domain in full, completed from reference TRBV28 and TRBJ2-1, reads DVKVTQSSRYLVKRTGEKVFLECVQDMDHENMFWYRQDPGLGLRLIYFSYDVKMKEKGDIPEGYSVSREKKERFSLILESASTNQTSMYLCASSPSYNEQFFGPGTRLTVL.

The rearrangement uses TRBV7-6 and TRBJ2-1; possibly TRBD1 for D (5 bases). Germline V lookup: CDR1 SGHVS, CDR2 FNYEAQ. CDR3 length equals 15 residues. V was clipped by 1 base and J by 5 bases, with 12 bases between them. The CDR3 sequence is CASSLGRTPNNEQFF. CDR3 coding DNA: TGTGCCAGCAGCTTAGGGCGGACACCCAACAATGAGCAGTTCTTC.

This chain uses TRBV28 with TRBJ1-1; D perhaps matches TRBD1 (5 bases). The V and J ends lost 3 bases and 1 base respectively, with 9 bases between them. The V gene's germline CDR1 is MDHEN and CDR2 SYDVKM. This CDR3 is built from 14 residues. CDR3 sequence (DNA): TGTGCCAGCAGTTTCGTGGGGGAGAACACTGAAGCTTTCTTT. It encodes CASSFVGENTEAFF. Full variable domain (remainder filled in from reference TRBV28 and TRBJ1-1): DVKVTQSSRYLVKRTGEKVFLECVQDMDHENMFWYRQDPGLGLRLIYFSYDVKMKEKGDIPEGYSVSREKKERFSLILESASTNQTSMYLCASSFVGENTEAFFGQGTRLTVV.

This sequence joins TRBV9 and TRBJ1-2; 11 nucleotides line up with TRBD1. Germline CDR1 reads SGDLS; CDR2 reads YYNGEE. With 4 bases clipped from V and 4 bases from J, the junction kept 6 bases outside the gene matches. CDR3 length equals 15 residues. The CDR3 loop is CASSIRDRGSYGYTF. CDR3 in DNA: TGTGCCAGCAGCATCCGGGACAGGGGGAGCTATGGCTACACCTTC.

This clone has a handful of counts. The genes are TRBV7-9 and TRBJ1-1; 8 nucleotides line up with TRBD1. Trimming cost V 5 bases and J 8 bases; bases outside gene matches: 7. Germline V gene sequence: CDR1 SEHNR, CDR2 FQNEAQ (reference sequence). The CDR3 contains 13 residues. The CDR3 sequence: CASSNRDRGEAFF. The CDR3 DNA reads as TGTGCCAGCAGCAACCGAGACAGGGGCGAAGCTTTCTTT.

This clone was seen only once. This chain links TRBV7-6 with TRBJ1-1; tentative D call: TRBD1 (6 bases). The CDR3 is made up of 13 amino acids. V was clipped by 4 bases and J by 5 bases, with 11 bases between them. The germline gives CDR1 SGHVS, CDR2 FNYEAQ. The DNA of the CDR3 is TGTGCCAGCAGCTCCGGGGGCTATACTGAAGCTTTCTTT. Its translation is CASSSGGYTEAFF.

This chain connects TRBV6-4 to TRBJ1-5, with no clear D. V lost 0 bases, J lost 6 bases, and 9 bases lay in between. CDR1 and CDR2 (germline): MRHNA, SNTAGT. CDR3 size: 14 residues. The CDR3 DNA sequence: TGTGCCAGCAGTGACTCGATACGAGTTCAGCCCCAGCATTTT. This gives the protein CASSDSIRVQPQHF.

The chain recombines TRBV27 with TRBJ2-6; unclear D gene. From germline, CDR1 is MNHEY and CDR2 SMNVEV (reference sequence). This CDR3 region has 15 residues. The V end was cut by 3 bases, the J end by 0 bases, with 6 bases between. This chain's CDR3 is CASSFGDSGANVLTF. The CDR3 nucleotides read TGTGCCAGCAGTTTTGGGGACTCTGGGGCCAACGTCCTGACTTTC.

The rearrangement uses TRBV28 and TRBJ1-4; D is undetermined. CDR1 MDHEN and CDR2 SYDVKM come from the germline V gene. The CDR3 sequence is 13 residues long. V lost 6 bases and J lost 8, with 13 bases in between. CDR3 in DNA: TGTGCCAGCAGCGCAAAAGCTGAAGAAAAACTGTTTTTT. It yields the protein CASSAKAEEKLFF.

The J gene is TRBJ1-2, the V gene TRBV10-3, with D maybe TRBD1 (6 bases). V lost 2 bases, J lost 8 bases, and 15 bases lay in between. Germline V gene lookup returns CDR1 ENHRY and CDR2 SYGVKD. This CDR3 has 14 amino acids. The CDR3 region is CAISETPGENGYTF. The CDR3 DNA sequence: TGTGCCATCAGTGAGACCCCAGGGGAGAACGGCTACACCTTC.

The rearrangement uses TRBV27 and TRBJ2-7, with 8 nucleotides matching TRBD2. With 1 base clipped from V and 7 bases from J, the junction kept 12 bases outside the gene matches. The CDR3 is made up of 16 amino acids. Germline lookup yields CDR1 MNHEY and CDR2 SMNVEV (reference sequence). CDR3 region: CASSLLGTRGFVEQYF. The CDR3 nucleotides are TGTGCCAGCAGTTTATTGGGGACTAGGGGGTTTGTGGAGCAGTACTTC.

The chain carries TRBV4-1 and TRBJ2-6; tentatively, D is TRBD1 (6 bases). This CDR3 is 18 amino acids long. The germline V gene has CDR1 MGHRA and CDR2 YSYEKL. The V and J ends lost 1 base and 3 bases respectively, with 16 bases between them. The CDR3 is CASSQVGGQVGGANVLTF. The DNA for the CDR3 is TGCGCCAGCAGCCAAGTTGGGGGACAAGTTGGTGGGGCCAACGTCCTGACTTTC.

The chain has TRBV15 and TRBJ2-7; D possibly corresponds to TRBD1 (6 bases). There are 14 residues in the CDR3. Trimming shortened V by 5 bases and J by 5 bases, and 16 bases separated the two germline ends. Per germline, CDR1 LNHNV and CDR2 YYDKDF (reference sequence). CDR3 sequence (DNA): TGTGCCACCAGCGGTAACAGGGTTCAGGACGAGCAGTACTTC. Its protein product is CATSGNRVQDEQYF.

The V call is TRBV30, the J call TRBJ2-5; TRBD2 matches at 12 bases. Judging by the DNA end, TRBJ2-7 fits better; the J call may be wrong. The CDR3 spans 16 residues. CDR1 and CDR2 from the germline V gene are GTSNPN and SVGIG (reference sequence). CDR3 nucleotide sequence: TGTGCCTGGCGGCTAGCGGGAGGGCTGAACTCCTACGAGCAGTACTTC. This encodes CAWRLAGGLNSYEQYF.

The chain has TRBV5-1 and TRBJ2-1; the match to TRBD2 covers 16 bases. The CDR3 is made up of 19 amino acids. The V and J ends lost 2 bases and 6 bases, in that order; junction bases with no gene match: 11. CDR1 and CDR2 from the germline V gene are SGHRS and YFSETQ. CDR3 bases: TGCGCCAGCAGCTTTCCGGGACTAGCGGGAGGGCGAGTAGGCAATGAGCAGTTCTTC. Translated: CASSFPGLAGGRVGNEQFF.

The rearrangement uses TRBV19 and TRBJ1-3; D unclear. CDR1 is LNHDA, CDR2 SQIVND, per germline (reference sequence). This CDR3 contains 15 residues. V lost 5 bases and J lost 9, with 20 bases in between. The CDR3: CASSSITDGTGTIYF. CDR3 DNA sequence: TGTGCCAGTAGTTCAATCACCGACGGAACCGGCACCATATATTTT.

To note about this clone: Other DNA sequences within the sample encode an identical CDR3. The chain is built from TRBV28 and TRBJ2-7; weak D call: TRBD2 (6 bases). The CDR3 consists of 13 residues. The germline CDR1 and CDR2 sequences are MDHEN and SYDVKM. Trimming removed 3 bases at V and 4 bases at J, with 10 bases between. CDR3 in amino acids: CASSLSGLYEQYF. In nucleotides, the CDR3 is TGTGCCAGCAGTTTGAGCGGGCTTTACGAGCAGTACTTC.

The rearrangement uses TRBV27 and TRBJ1-5; D might be TRBD1 (6 bases). V lost 1 base, J lost 7 bases, and 11 bases lay in between. The CDR3 runs to 14 residues. Germline values: CDR1 MNHEY, CDR2 SMNVEV (reference sequence). The CDR3 coding sequence is TGTGCCAGCAGTTTATTGGGGGCGAGCCAGCCCCAGCATTTT. It encodes CASSLLGASQPQHF.

The chain joins TRBV20-1 to TRBJ1-6, with D unresolved. Trimming stripped 4 bases from V and 10 bases from J, with 8 bases between. Per germline, CDR1 DFQATT and CDR2 SNEGSKA (reference sequence). The CDR3 runs 11 residues. This chain's CDR3 is CSAMHGSPLHF. The CDR3 region has the DNA TGCAGTGCTATGCATGGCTCACCCCTCCACTTT.

This clone was picked up one time. The V call is TRBV9, the J call TRBJ2-1; 12 bases map to TRBD2. Germline V gene sequence: CDR1 SGDLS, CDR2 YYNGEE. The CDR3 contains 15 residues. The V and J ends lost 4 bases and 10 bases, in that order; junction bases with no gene match: 9. The CDR3 loop reads CASSPRPSGREEQFF. In DNA form, the CDR3 reads TGTGCCAGCAGCCCGCGGCCTAGCGGGAGGGAGGAGCAGTTCTTC.

The V gene is TRBV11-2, the J gene TRBJ2-7; D perhaps matches TRBD2 (6 bases). CDR1 SGHAT and CDR2 FQNNGV come from the germline V gene. The CDR3 contains 14 residues. Trimming took 3 bases from V and 1 from J, leaving 10 bases between them. CDR3 nucleotides: TGTGCCAGCAGCTTGAGGGCGGGATCCTACGAGCAGTACTTC. It translates to CASSLRAGSYEQYF.

This chain links TRBV16 with TRBJ1-1; D gene ambiguous. Germline V gene sequence: CDR1 KGHSY, CDR2 FQNENV. Deletions cut 2 bases from V and 5 bases from J, with 12 bases between. This CDR3 contains 14 residues. Here the CDR3 reads CASSQLSRGTEAFF. The CDR3 DNA sequence: TGTGCCAGCAGCCAACTTTCTCGAGGGACTGAAGCTTTCTTT.

The gene calls are TRBV5-6 and TRBJ2-3; TRBD1 matches at 8 bases. The CDR3 runs 16 residues. The ends lost 4 bases at V and 0 bases at J; junction bases unmatched: 7. Looked up from germline, CDR1 is SGHDT and CDR2 is YYEEEE. DNA for the CDR3: TGTGCCAGCAGCCTATCAGGGGGCCAAAGCACAGATACGCAGTATTTT. It encodes CASSLSGGQSTDTQYF.

J is TRBJ2-1 and V is TRBV7-9, with D possibly matching TRBD2 (5 bases). The CDR3 totals 10 residues. V dropped 8 bases and J dropped 8 bases, with 7 bases sitting between them. The germline V gene has CDR1 SEHNR and CDR2 FQNEAQ (reference sequence). The CDR3 loop reads CASAGYEQFF. The CDR3 DNA sequence: TGTGCCAGCGCGGGCTATGAGCAGTTCTTC.

The V call is TRBV5-6, the J call TRBJ1-4; D remains ambiguous. The CDR3 totals 13 residues. V was shortened by 2 bases and J by 7 bases, with 9 bases between the two germline ends. From germline, CDR1 is SGHDT and CDR2 YYEEEE. The CDR3 reads CASSFGLAEKLFF. CDR3 DNA sequence: TGTGCCAGCAGCTTTGGACTGGCTGAAAAACTGTTTTTT.

The rearrangement uses TRBV28 and TRBJ1-5, with D hard to call. The V end lost 3 bases, the J end lost 0 bases, and 6 bases lay between the germline ends. Looked up from germline, CDR1 is MDHEN and CDR2 is SYDVKM. The CDR3 runs 14 residues. The CDR3 DNA is TGTGCCAGCAGTTTTGCGAGTAGCAATCAGCCCCAGCATTTT. It yields the protein CASSFASSNQPQHF.

The V call is TRBV7-9, the J call TRBJ1-2, with 7 nucleotides matching TRBD1. The germline gives CDR1 SEHNR, CDR2 FQNEAQ (reference sequence). The trim removed 5 bases at V and 4 bases at J, leaving 10 bases unmatched. The CDR3 loop spans 15 amino acids. CDR3 region: CASSLLRTGGYGYTF. The CDR3 nucleotides are TGTGCCAGCAGCCTTCTAAGGACAGGCGGCTATGGCTACACCTTC. The full variable domain, completed using reference TRBV7-9 and TRBJ1-2, is DTGVSQNPRHKITKRGQNVTFRCDPISEHNRLYWYRQTLGQGPEFLTYFQNEAQLEKSRLLSDRFSAERPKGSFSTLEIQRTEQGDSAMYLCASSLLRTGGYGYTFGSGTRLTVV.

Note on this clone: Other DNA sequences within the sample encode an identical CDR3. The chain has TRBV27 and TRBJ2-7; D call uncertain. In germline, CDR1 is MNHEY, CDR2 SMNVEV (reference sequence). The CDR3 has 14 residues. Trimming stripped 3 bases from V and 2 bases from J, with 11 bases between. The chain's CDR3 is CASSLVGGAYEQYF. The CDR3 DNA follows: TGTGCCAGCAGTTTGGTTGGCGGTGCCTACGAGCAGTACTTC.

J is TRBJ1-1 and V is TRBV28, with 7 bases fitting TRBD1. CDR3 size: 15 residues. CDR1 and CDR2 (germline): MDHEN, SYDVKM. The V gene end was trimmed by 5 bases and the J gene end by 5 bases; junction bases not matched to a gene: 11. The CDR3 DNA is TGTGCCAGCAGTAAACCGGACAGGCCAAAAACTGAAGCTTTCTTT. Translated, it gives CASSKPDRPKTEAFF. The entire variable domain, with the rest obtained from reference TRBV28 and TRBJ1-1, is as follows: DVKVTQSSRYLVKRTGEKVFLECVQDMDHENMFWYRQDPGLGLRLIYFSYDVKMKEKGDIPEGYSVSREKKERFSLILESASTNQTSMYLCASSKPDRPKTEAFFGQGTRLTVV.